Listed below are T cell receptor beta chains from one sample, sequenced in a study of shared clonotypes between healthy human individuals. The data were produced by immunoSEQ multiplex PCR, yet TCRdb's version contains in-frame clones alone and is incomplete. The table lists 550,000 to 850,000 clones, approximately 79% of them singletons, with over 1.5% in the top ten. Sequencing was carried out using memory CD4+ T cells sorted from blood. The receptors were gathered from a woman in her twenties or thirties in good health. CDR3s include the opening cysteine and the closing phenylalanine or tryptophan. The order of the fields is V gene, clone size, D gene, J gene, CDR3 DNA, CDR3 protein. A D gene is named only where the DNA matches it firmly. Some rows have no size entry. The others give once, few or many, or a class for an expanded clone.

>TRBV28|many|-|TRBJ2-5
TGTGCCAGCAGTTTAGGGGAGACCCAGTACTTC
CASSLGETQYF
>TRBV28|-|-|TRBJ1-4
TGTGCCAGCAGTTCGTACAGGGACAAAGGTGTTGAAAAACTGTTTTTT
CASSSYRDKGVEKLFF
>TRBV5-1|-|-|TRBJ2-1
TGCGCCAGCAGCTTGGGCCCTAGCGTGTTCTTC
CASSLGPSVFF
>TRBV7-8|-|TRBD2|TRBJ2-3
TGTGCCAGCAGCATTAGCGGGACGATAGATACGCAGTATTTT
CASSISGTIDTQYF
>TRBV5-4|few|TRBD1|TRBJ2-5
TGTGCCAGCAGCCGTACTGACAGGGGTCAAGAGACCCAGTACTTC
CASSRTDRGQETQYF
>TRBV29-1|once|-|TRBJ2-3
TGCAGCGTCGTACAGGGAAGTGATACGCAGTATTTT
CSVVQGSDTQYF
>TRBV30|few|TRBD1|TRBJ1-2
TGTGCCTGGAGTGCAGACAGGGGGCTTGGCTACACCTTC
CAWSADRGLGYTF
>TRBV28|once|TRBD2|TRBJ2-7
TGTGCCAGCAGCATAGCGGGAGACCGACTCTACGAGCAGTACTTC
CASSIAGDRLYEQYF
>TRBV6-1|-|-|TRBJ1-2
TGTGCCAGCAGTGGCCGAGCGGGCCCTTCACGGGATGGCTACACCTTC
CASSGRAGPSRDGYTF
>TRBV25-1|few|-|TRBJ2-1
TGTGCCAGCAGTTTGCCGGGACACGGATACAATGAGCAGTTCTTC
CASSLPGHGYNEQFF
>TRBV6-6|few|TRBD1|TRBJ2-1
TGTGCCAGCAGTTACCGAGGGACAGGGAAGAACAATGAGCAGTTCTTC
CASSYRGTGKNNEQFF
>TRBV11-1|-|-|TRBJ2-7
TGTGCCAGCAGCAAAACAGGGCCGGGGGCCTACGAGCAGTACTTC
CASSKTGPGAYEQYF
>TRBV5-1|-|-|TRBJ2-1
TGCGCCAGCAGCTTGGACCACGGAGGGGGACAAAATGAGCAGTTCTTC
CASSLDHGGGQNEQFF
>TRBV5-1|-|TRBD2|TRBJ2-7
TGCGCCAGCAGCTTGATAGCGGGAGGCCAGTACGAGCAGTACTTC
CASSLIAGGQYEQYF
>TRBV30|-|-|TRBJ2-7
TGTGCCTGGAGTGTACTCGGGGAATACGAGCAGTACTTC
CAWSVLGEYEQYF
>TRBV19|-|-|TRBJ1-5
TGTGCCAGCCATCTGGGAGGTAGCAATCAGCCCCAGCATTTT
CASHLGGSNQPQHF
>TRBV7-2|-|TRBD2|TRBJ2-7
TGTGCCAGCAGCGCCCGGTCTAGCGGGAGGAACGAGCAGTACTTC
CASSARSSGRNEQYF
>TRBV7-6|-|TRBD2|TRBJ2-2
TGTGCCAGCAGCTCGGGGGGGACGTCCGGGGAGCTGTTTTTT
CASSSGGTSGELFF
>TRBV30|-|TRBD2|TRBJ2-3
TGTGCCTGGAGGGGGCTAGCGGGCCCCACAGATAGGCAGTATTTT
CAWRGLAGPTDRQYF
>TRBV7-2|-|-|TRBJ1-1
TGTGCCAGCAGCCATCACAGGGTGAGGGGCACTGAAGCTTTCTTT
CASSHHRVRGTEAFF
>TRBV5-6|-|-|TRBJ2-7
TGTGCCAGCAGCTTGTGGGACTTAATCTCCTACGAGCAGTACTTC
CASSLWDLISYEQYF
>TRBV5-1|-|TRBD2|TRBJ2-7
TGCGCCAGCAGACCCGGGACTAGCGGGTTTAATTACGAGCAGTACTTC
CASRPGTSGFNYEQYF
>TRBV5-1|-|-|TRBJ2-2
TGCGCCAGCAGCTTGGCGGTAGCGGACGCCGGGGAGCTGTTTTTT
CASSLAVADAGELFF
>TRBV7-8|-|TRBD2|TRBJ2-4
TGTGCCAGCAGCACCTCCGGGGGGGCCAAAAACATTCAGTACTTC
CASSTSGGAKNIQYF
>TRBV5-1|-|-|TRBJ2-3
TGCGCCAGCAGCTTGGCGTACACAGATACGCAGTATTTT
CASSLAYTDTQYF
>TRBV19|-|TRBD1|TRBJ2-2
TGTGCCAGTAGAGGACAGGGGGCGTCCGGGGAGCTGTTTTTT
CASRGQGASGELFF
>TRBV28|-|TRBD1|TRBJ1-1
TGTGCCAGCAGCGACAGGGGTATTGAAGCTTTCTTT
CASSDRGIEAFF
>TRBV6-5|-|-|TRBJ1-2
TGTGCCAGCAGTTACGGGGGAACCGGCTACACCTTC
CASSYGGTGYTF
>TRBV5-1|-|-|TRBJ2-5
TGCGCCAGCATTGACCAACAAACCCAGTACTTC
CASIDQQTQYF
>TRBV7-8|-|TRBD2|TRBJ2-5
TGTGCCAGCAGCTCCGGTCCTAGCGGGAATCTGGAGACCCAGTACTTC
CASSSGPSGNLETQYF
>TRBV6-6|-|-|TRBJ1-5
TGTGCCAGCAGTTACTACGGGGGCGGTTCAAATCAGCCCCAGCATTTT
CASSYYGGGSNQPQHF
>TRBV5-1|once|-|TRBJ2-7
TGCGCCAGCAGCTACACCCACCACTGGGACGAGCAGTACTTC
CASSYTHHWDEQYF
>TRBV27|-|-|TRBJ2-1
TGTGCCAGCAGTTCCCGGACTGACAGGTACAATGAGCAGTTCTTC
CASSSRTDRYNEQFF
>TRBV19|few|TRBD1|TRBJ1-2
TGTGCCAGTAGCAAACCACGAGGGACAGGGGCCGGCTACACCTTC
CASSKPRGTGAGYTF
>TRBV19|-|-|TRBJ1-5
TGTGCCAGTAGTGCGGACGGGGCGATGGCCCAGCATTTT
CASSADGAMAQHF
>TRBV5-1|-|TRBD2|TRBJ2-1
TGCGCCAGCAGCTGGTCCCCGGGACTAGCGTATGAGCAGTTCTTC
CASSWSPGLAYEQFF
>TRBV6-6|once|-|TRBJ1-4
TGTGCCAGCAGTAAGGACAGTGGAGGGGAAAAACTGTTTTTT
CASSKDSGGEKLFF
>TRBV5-5|-|-|TRBJ2-7
TGTGCCAGCAGCCCCTTGGGGCTCAGGAGCTACGAGCAGTACTTC
CASSPLGLRSYEQYF
>TRBV5-1|few|-|TRBJ2-1
TGCGCCAGCAGCCCTTCGACCAACTACAATGAGCAGTTCTTC
CASSPSTNYNEQFF
>TRBV28|-|-|TRBJ1-1
TGTGCCAGCATTCCGAGGGGGGGAGCTGAAGCTTTCTTT
CASIPRGGAEAFF
>TRBV29-1|-|TRBD1|TRBJ2-5
TGCAGCGTTGCGAGACAGGGGGCTTCCTTTGGGTTGACCCAGTACTTC
CSVARQGASFGLTQYF
>TRBV28|-|-|TRBJ2-7
TGTGCCAGCAGTTTACTCAGGGCCGAGCAGTACTTC
CASSLLRAEQYF
>TRBV19|-|TRBD2|TRBJ2-3
TGTGCCAGTAGTCTGCGCGGGAGGTCAGATACGCAGTATTTT
CASSLRGRSDTQYF
>TRBV2|few|-|TRBJ1-3
TGTGCCAGCACCCAAAGGCAGAGTTCATTATCTGGAAACACCATATATTTT
CASTQRQSSLSGNTIYF
>TRBV27|-|-|TRBJ2-1
TGTGCCAGCAGTCCCAGGCTGGGGCTAGGAGGCAATGAGCAGTTCTTC
CASSPRLGLGGNEQFF
>TRBV5-1|many|TRBD1|TRBJ2-2
TGCGCCAGCAGCTCCGGGACAGGGGGCACCGGGGAGCTGTTTTTT
CASSSGTGGTGELFF
>TRBV28|-|TRBD2|TRBJ2-1
TGTGCCAGCAGTTTAAGTCTAGCGGGAGTAGGAGAGCAGTTCTTC
CASSLSLAGVGEQFF
>TRBV2|few|TRBD1|TRBJ1-5
TGTGCCAGCAGTGGCGGGACAGCTGAGGGCTACAATCAGCCCCAGCATTTT
CASSGGTAEGYNQPQHF
>TRBV30|-|-|TRBJ1-4
TGTGCCTGGAGTATAAACCGGAGGGCTGGAAAACTGTTTTTT
CAWSINRRAGKLFF
>TRBV19|-|TRBD1|TRBJ2-1
TGTGCCAGTGCCGGGACAGACTACAATGAGCAGTTCTTC
CASAGTDYNEQFF
>TRBV10-3|-|TRBD2|TRBJ2-3
TGTGCCACAGGCCAGCTAAGGACTAGCGGGAAGGGGTCGACAGATACGCAGTATTTT
CATGQLRTSGKGSTDTQYF